This TCR beta chain is drawn from a study of cytomegalovirus exposure and HLA in healthy donors. Researchers ran the PCR with 60 Vbeta and 13 Jbeta primers. The protocol was immunoSEQ multiplex PCR, while the TCRdb copy is restricted to in-frame clones and leaves out a portion. The profile shows approximately 72,000 clones, approximately 70% of them singletons. Regarding the study as a whole: Most TCR beta V segments were productive about 87% or about 30% of the time in an earlier analysis. Common viral pathogens seemed to be connected with several of the most significant clusters, according to a later analysis. In a later analysis, HLA-associated beta chains showed higher expansion and lower generation probabilities than comparable chains.

This CDR3 comprises 13 residues. The V gene lost 3 bases and the J gene lost 6 bases, with 10 bases spanning the gap. Germline values: CDR1 SGHRS, CDR2 YFSETQ. With respect to this clone: Its antigen is not known.

The source is a man aged 35 to 55 in good health and CMV-seropositive. Specimen: PBMCs. The chain is built from TRBV5-1 and TRBJ1-5, with D possibly being TRBD1 (6 bases). CDR3 residues: CASSSGGGQPQHF. CDR3 DNA sequence: TGCGCCAGCAGCTCGGGGGGCGGTCAGCCCCAGCATTTT.